This TCR beta chain emerged from a study of neurological immune-mediated disorders. From the 5' RACE reads, TCRdb called clonotypes with MiXCR, one entry per CDR3 protein. Of 40,000 to 60,000 distinct CDR3 sequences listed, around 13% are singletons. This clonotype has ten or more counts. Time point given: longitudinal time-point 2. Unsorted libraries used 2 million PBMCs kept at -80 degrees C. The CDR3 runs 15 residues. With V trimmed by 5 bases and J by 3 bases, 5 bases remained unmatched. Looked up from germline, CDR1 is SGHNT and CDR2 is YENEEA. The sample comprised PBMCs. This chain connects TRBV11-3 to TRBJ2-2; 8 bases match TRBD1. This receptor was identified in a male donor with HTLV-1-associated myelopathy (HAM/TSP). The CDR3 loop reads CASSKDRVDTGELFF. The CDR3 region has the DNA TGTGCCAGCAGCAAGGACAGGGTTGACACCGGGGAGCTGTTTTTT.